This entry features one TCR beta chain sequence. Its specificity is not known. This entry comes from a study of T cell responses to AZD1222 COVID-19 vaccine. General observations from the study: Vaccine-associated CD4 TCRs spanned spike, dominant at 160-218 and 743-854.

Here immunoSEQ multiplex PCR was the method, and the copy in TCRdb shows in-frame clones only, minus some. Among around 100,000 clones listed, approximately 89% were seen once. The CDR3 spans 12 residues. Germline V gene sequence: CDR1 GTSNPN, CDR2 SVGIG (reference sequence). V and J are TRBV30 and TRBJ1-2, with 7 positions matching TRBD1. This TCR was sampled from an adult in good health. Specimen: peripheral blood, collected on day 0 of MenACWY control vaccination. Here the CDR3 DNA reads TGTGCGTTAAACAGGGGAGCCCCAGGCTACACCTTC. This encodes CALNRGAPGYTF. Looking up the rest from reference TRBV30 and TRBJ1-2 gives the full variable domain: SQTIHQWPATLVQPVGSPLSLECTVEGTSNPNLYWYRQAAGRGLQLLFYSVGIGQISSEVPQNLSASRPQDRQFILSSKKLLLSDSGFYLCALNRGAPGYTFGSGTRLTVV.